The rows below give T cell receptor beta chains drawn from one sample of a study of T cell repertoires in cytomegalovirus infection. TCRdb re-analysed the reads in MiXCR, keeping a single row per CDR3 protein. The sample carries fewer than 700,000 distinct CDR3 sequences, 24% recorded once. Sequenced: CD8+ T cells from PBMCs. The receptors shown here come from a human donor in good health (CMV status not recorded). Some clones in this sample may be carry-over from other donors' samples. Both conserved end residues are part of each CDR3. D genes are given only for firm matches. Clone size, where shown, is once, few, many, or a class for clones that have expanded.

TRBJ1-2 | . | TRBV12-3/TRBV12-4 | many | TGTGCCAGCAGTTTCGGAGGGGTGATAAAAGGCTACACCTTC | CASSFGGVIKGYTF
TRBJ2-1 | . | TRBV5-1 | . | TGCGCCAGCAGCTTTTTGGGATCGGCCGACCTGGGAAATGAGCAGTTCTTC | CASSFLGSADLGNEQFF
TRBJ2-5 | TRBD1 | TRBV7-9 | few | TGTGCCAGCAGCTTAGCTGCCGGGACAGGGGAGGAAGGGACCCAGTACTTC | CASSLAAGTGEEGTQYF
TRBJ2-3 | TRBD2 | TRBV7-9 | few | TGTGCCAGCAGCTTCCTAGCGGGGAGGATCACAGATACGCAGTATTTT | CASSFLAGRITDTQYF
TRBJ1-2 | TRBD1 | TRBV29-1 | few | TGCAGCGTGGACAGGGGGCGCATTAGGGGCTACACCTTC | CSVDRGRIRGYTF
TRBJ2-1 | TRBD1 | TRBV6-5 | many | TGTGCCAGCAGAACAGGGGATGAGCAGTTCTTC | CASRTGDEQFF
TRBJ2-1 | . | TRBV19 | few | TGTGCCAGTAACCCAGATTTTAGCGGCTCCTACAATGAGCAGTTCTTC | CASNPDFSGSYNEQFF
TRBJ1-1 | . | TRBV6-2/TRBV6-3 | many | TGTGCCAGCGGGTGGATGAACACTGAAGCTTTCTTT | CASGWMNTEAFF
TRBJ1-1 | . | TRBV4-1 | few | TGCGCCAGCAAGAAAGGACCTACGAACACTGAAGCTTTCTTT | CASKKGPTNTEAFF
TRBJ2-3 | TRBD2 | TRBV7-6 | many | TGTGCCAGCAGCTCCCGACTAGCGGGGACCTTCACAGATACGCAGTATTTT | CASSSRLAGTFTDTQYF
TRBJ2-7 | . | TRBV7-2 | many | TGTGCCAGCAGCTTAGCGAAGTTGAGCTCCTACGAGCAGTACTTC | CASSLAKLSSYEQYF
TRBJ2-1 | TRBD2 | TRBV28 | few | TGTGCCAGCAGTTCAATAGCGGGGAGCGGGTTCTTC | CASSSIAGSGFF
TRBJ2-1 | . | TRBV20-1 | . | TGCAGTGCTAGACCTAAGGGGAGCTCCTACAATGAGCAGTTCTTC | CSARPKGSSYNEQFF
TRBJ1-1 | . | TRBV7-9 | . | TGTGCCAGCTCTCCTCCGGGGTTTAGGGACACTGAAGCTTTCTTT | CASSPPGFRDTEAFF
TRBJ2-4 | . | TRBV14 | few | TGTGCCAGCAGCCAGTACGAAGGTTTCGACATTCAGTACTTC | CASSQYEGFDIQYF
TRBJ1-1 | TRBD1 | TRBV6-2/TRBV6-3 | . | TGTGCCAGCAGTTACTTGGGCCCACTCCTCGGGACAGTCAACACTGAAGCTTTCTTT | CASSYLGPLLGTVNTEAFF
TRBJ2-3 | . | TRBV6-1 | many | TGTGCCAGCAGTGAATATTTGCTAGCGAGGGTCACAGATACGCAGTATTTT | CASSEYLLARVTDTQYF
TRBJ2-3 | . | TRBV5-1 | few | TGCGCCAGCAGCTTGGACTTTACAGATACGCAGTATTTT | CASSLDFTDTQYF
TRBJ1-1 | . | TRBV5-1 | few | TGCGCCAGCAGCCCCGCCGGCCTGAACACTGAATCTTTCTTT | CASSPAGLNTESFF
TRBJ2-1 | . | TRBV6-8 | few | TGTGCCAGCAGTTACTTCCACAGCAGGGGCCACAATGAGCAGTTCTTC | CASSYFHSRGHNEQFF
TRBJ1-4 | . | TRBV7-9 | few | TGTGCCAGCAGCTCACGGACGGATGAAAAACTGTTTTTT | CASSSRTDEKLFF
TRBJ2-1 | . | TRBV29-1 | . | TGCAGCGTCCCCCACCCGGGGGGCCGTTTCTACAATGAGCAGTTCTTC | CSVPHPGGRFYNEQFF
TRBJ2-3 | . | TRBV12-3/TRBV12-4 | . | TGTGCCAGCATGGAAGGGAATACGCAGTATTTT | CASMEGNTQYF
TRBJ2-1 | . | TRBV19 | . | TGTGCCAGTAGCCCGGGACCGTTCAATGAGCAGTTCTTC | CASSPGPFNEQFF
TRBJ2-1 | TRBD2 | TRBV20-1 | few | TGCAGTGCTAGACCAACGGGGGGGATGGGTTTCTATAATGAGCAGTTCTTC | CSARPTGGMGFYNEQFF
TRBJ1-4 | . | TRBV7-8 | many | TGTGCCAGCAGCTTAGCTGCGACAGGACCCGAACTCACCCTTAATGAAAAACTGTTTTTT | CASSLAATGPELTLNEKLFF
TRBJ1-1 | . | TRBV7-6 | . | TGTGGACTCCAGGGCGGGACTGAAGCTTTCTTT | CGLQGGTEAFF
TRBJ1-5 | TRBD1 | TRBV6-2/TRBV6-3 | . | TGTGCCAGCAGACGAGACAGGGGCAATCAGCCCCAGCATTTT | CASRRDRGNQPQHF
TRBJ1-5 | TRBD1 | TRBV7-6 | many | TGTGCCAGCAGCTCCGATCCGACAGGGAATCAGCCCCAGCATTTT | CASSSDPTGNQPQHF
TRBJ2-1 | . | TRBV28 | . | TGTGCCAGCAGTTTCCAAGGCAGTTCCAATGAGCAGTTCTTC | CASSFQGSSNEQFF
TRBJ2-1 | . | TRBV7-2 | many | TGTGCCAGCAGCTTCGCTAGCCAGGGGTACAATGAGCAGTTCTTC | CASSFASQGYNEQFF
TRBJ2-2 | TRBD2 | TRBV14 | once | TGTGCCAGCAGCCAAGTATCGTCTAGCGGGGTTCTTCCTAACACCGGGGAGCTGTTTTTT | CASSQVSSSGVLPNTGELFF
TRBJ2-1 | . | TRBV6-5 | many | TGTGCCAGCAGTTACTGGGGGGACAGTGAGCAGTTCTTC | CASSYWGDSEQFF
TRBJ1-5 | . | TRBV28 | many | TGTGCCAGCAGCTGGACGCACAGTAGCAATCAGCCCCAGCATTTT | CASSWTHSSNQPQHF
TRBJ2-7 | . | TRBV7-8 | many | TGTGCCAGCAGCTTAGAATACAGCTACGAGCAGTACTTC | CASSLEYSYEQYF
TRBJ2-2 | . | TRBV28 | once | TGTGCCAGCAGTTTTTGGACAGATTACACCGGGGAGCTGTTTTTT | CASSFWTDYTGELFF
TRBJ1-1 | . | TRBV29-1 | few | TGCAGCGTTGAAGATCTGGCAGGGGCTAACACTGAAGCTTTCTTT | CSVEDLAGANTEAFF
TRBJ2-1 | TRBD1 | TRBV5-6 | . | TGTGCCAGCAGCTTGGGGGGACAGGGGTACAATGAGCAGTTCTTC | CASSLGGQGYNEQFF
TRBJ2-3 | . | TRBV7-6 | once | TGTGCCAGCAGCTGGACAAGGGGGGCGGATACGCAGTATTTT | CASSWTRGADTQYF
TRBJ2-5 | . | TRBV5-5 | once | TGTGCCAGCAGCTTGGAAGCCGGGTTGGGTAGAGGGACCCAGTACTTC | CASSLEAGLGRGTQYF
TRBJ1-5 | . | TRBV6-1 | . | TGTGCCAGCAGCCCGGTCAGTAGCAATCAGCCCCAGCATTTT | CASSPVSSNQPQHF